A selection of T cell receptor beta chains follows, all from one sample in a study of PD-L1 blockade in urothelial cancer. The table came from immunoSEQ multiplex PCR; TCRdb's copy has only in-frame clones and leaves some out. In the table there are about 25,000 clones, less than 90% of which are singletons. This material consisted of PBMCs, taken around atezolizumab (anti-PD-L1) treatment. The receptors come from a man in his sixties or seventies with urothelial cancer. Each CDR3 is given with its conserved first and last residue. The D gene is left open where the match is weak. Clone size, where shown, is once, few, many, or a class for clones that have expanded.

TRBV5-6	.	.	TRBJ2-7	CASSLFVYEQYF	TGTGCCAGCAGCTTGTTCGTCTACGAGCAGTACTTC
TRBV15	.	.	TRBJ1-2	CATSPLGGFNGYTF	TGTGCCACCAGCCCCCTGGGGGGGTTTAATGGCTACACCTTC
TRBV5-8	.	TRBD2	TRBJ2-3	CASSLGTRTSGRDTQYF	TGTGCCAGCAGCTTGGGTACACGGACTAGTGGGCGGGATACGCAGTATTTT
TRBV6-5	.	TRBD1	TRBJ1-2	CASRHNQGAGHGYTF	TGTGCCAGCAGACATAATCAGGGGGCGGGACATGGCTACACCTTC
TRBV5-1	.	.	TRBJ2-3	CASSLGRESDTQYF	TGCGCCAGCAGCTTGGGGCGGGAATCAGATACGCAGTATTTT
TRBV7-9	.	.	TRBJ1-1	CASSIQVPSTEAFF	TGTGCCAGCAGCATACAGGTGCCGAGCACTGAAGCTTTCTTT
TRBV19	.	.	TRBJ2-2	CASSYEGLGTGELFF	TGTGCCAGTAGTTATGAGGGCCTAGGCACCGGGGAGCTGTTTTTT
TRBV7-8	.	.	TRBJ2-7	CASSLAAGLEQYF	TGTGCCAGCAGCTTAGCTGCGGGGCTCGAGCAGTACTTC
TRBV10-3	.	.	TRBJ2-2	CAISEGLATGELFF	TGTGCCATCAGTGAGGGCCTGGCCACCGGGGAGCTGTTTTTT
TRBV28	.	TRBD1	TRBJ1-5	CASGDRGGDQPQHF	TGTGCCAGCGGGGACAGGGGGGGGGATCAGCCCCAGCATTTT
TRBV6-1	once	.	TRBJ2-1	CASSASSYNEQFF	TGTGCCAGCAGTGCTAGCTCCTACAATGAGCAGTTCTTC
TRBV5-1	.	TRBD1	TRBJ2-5	CASSADRGEETQYF	TGCGCCAGCAGCGCCGACAGGGGCGAAGAGACCCAGTACTTC
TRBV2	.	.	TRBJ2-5	CASRAYTLGTQYF	TGTGCCAGCCGCGCATACACTCTAGGGACCCAGTACTTC
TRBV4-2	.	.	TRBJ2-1	CASSQEYTYNEQFF	TGTGCCAGCAGCCAAGAGTATACCTACAATGAGCAGTTCTTC
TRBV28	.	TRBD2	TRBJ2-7	CASSLVVARGLAGISYEQYF	TGTGCCAGCAGTTTAGTGGTGGCGAGGGGACTAGCGGGGATCTCCTACGAGCAGTACTTC
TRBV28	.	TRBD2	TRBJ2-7	CASSLAPTSGIEGPYEQYF	TGTGCCAGCAGTTTAGCCCCGACTAGCGGGATAGAAGGTCCCTACGAGCAGTACTTC
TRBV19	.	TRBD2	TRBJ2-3	CASSILAGEDTQYF	TGTGCCAGTAGTATCTTGGCGGGAGAGGATACGCAGTATTTT
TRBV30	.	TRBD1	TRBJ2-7	CAWSSQGAPSYEQYF	TGTGCCTGGAGTAGTCAGGGGGCGCCGTCCTACGAGCAGTACTTC
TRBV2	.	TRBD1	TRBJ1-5	CASSEDRSNQPQHF	TGTGCCAGCAGCGAGGACAGGTCCAATCAGCCCCAGCATTTT
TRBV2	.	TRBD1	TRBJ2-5	CASSETRDRGYF	TGTGCCAGCAGTGAAACCCGGGACAGAGGGTACTTC
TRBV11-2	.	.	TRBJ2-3	CASSLGLGGGADTQYF	TGTGCCAGCAGCTTAGGTTTGGGAGGTGGGGCAGATACGCAGTATTTT
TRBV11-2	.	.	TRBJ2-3	CASSPSRRTDTQYF	TGTGCCAGCAGCCCTAGCAGGCGCACAGATACGCAGTATTTT
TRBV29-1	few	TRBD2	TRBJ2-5	CSILSGTSGRHQETQYF	TGCAGCATACTCTCCGGGACTAGCGGGAGGCATCAAGAGACCCAGTACTTC
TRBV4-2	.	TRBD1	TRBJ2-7	CASSQAEGTESYEQYF	TGTGCCAGCAGCCAAGCGGAAGGGACAGAGTCCTACGAGCAGTACTTC
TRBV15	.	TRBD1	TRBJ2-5	CATSRDLGQLETQYF	TGTGCCACCAGCAGAGATTTGGGACAGTTAGAGACCCAGTACTTC
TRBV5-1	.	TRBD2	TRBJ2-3	CASSLEREGADTQYF	TGCGCCAGCAGCTTGGAGCGGGAGGGCGCAGATACGCAGTATTTT
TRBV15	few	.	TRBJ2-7	CATSRNFGGWYEQYF	TGTGCCACCAGCAGGAACTTTGGAGGATGGTACGAGCAGTACTTC
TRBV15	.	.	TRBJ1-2	CATSRDVATNYGYTF	TGTGCCACCAGCAGAGATGTGGCAACTAACTATGGCTACACCTTC
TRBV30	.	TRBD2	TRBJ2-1	CAWSRLAGDNEQFF	TGTGCCTGGAGTAGGCTAGCGGGTGACAATGAGCAGTTCTTC
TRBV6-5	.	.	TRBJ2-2	CASRPGHNTGELFF	TGTGCCAGCAGACCGGGACACAACACCGGGGAGCTGTTTTTT
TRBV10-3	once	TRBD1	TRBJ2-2	CAISEGQGGTGELFF	TGTGCCATCAGTGAGGGACAGGGAGGCACCGGGGAGCTGTTTTTT
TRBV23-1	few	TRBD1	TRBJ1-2	CASGAAPGTGNWDGYTF	TGCGCCAGCGGTGCCGCACCCGGGACAGGGAACTGGGATGGCTACACCTTC
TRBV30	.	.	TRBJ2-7	CAWSRDFDEQYF	TGTGCCTGGAGTCGGGACTTCGACGAGCAGTACTTC
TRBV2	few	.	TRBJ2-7	CASGRHSYEQYF	TGTGCCAGCGGGAGGCACTCCTACGAGCAGTACTTC
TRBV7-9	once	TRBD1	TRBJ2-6	CASSLAARGLSAGANVLTF	TGTGCCAGCAGCTTAGCGGCCAGGGGGCTTTCGGCTGGGGCCAACGTCCTGACTTTC
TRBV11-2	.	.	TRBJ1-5	CASSPGQDMNQPQHF	TGTGCCAGCAGCCCTGGGCAGGATATGAATCAGCCCCAGCATTTT
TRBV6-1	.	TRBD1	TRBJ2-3	CASKQGGTANTQYF	TGTGCCAGCAAGCAAGGGGGCACCGCCAATACGCAGTATTTT
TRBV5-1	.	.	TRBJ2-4	CASSDRMGNIQYF	TGCGCCAGCAGCGACAGGATGGGAAACATTCAGTACTTC
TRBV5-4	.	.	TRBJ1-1	CASSLDPAETEAFF	TGTGCCAGCAGCTTGGATCCCGCGGAGACTGAAGCTTTCTTT
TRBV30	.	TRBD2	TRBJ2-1	CAWGTSGSYNEQFF	TGTGCCTGGGGAACTAGCGGGAGCTACAATGAGCAGTTCTTC
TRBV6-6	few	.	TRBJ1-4	CATQLIPEEKLFF	TGTGCCACCCAACTGATTCCGGAGGAAAAACTGTTTTTT
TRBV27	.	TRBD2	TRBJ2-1	CASSLSLAGANEQFF	TGTGCCAGCAGTTTATCACTAGCGGGAGCCAATGAGCAGTTCTTC